The T cell receptor (beta chain) under discussion was sequenced for a study of glioma-infiltrating T cells. Study-wide results and caveats: Gliomas, especially low-grade, showed above-expected tissue-blood divergence; non-neoplastic patients showed below.

This clonotype was observed many times. Its antigen is still unknown. Looked up from germline, CDR1 is SGHTA and CDR2 is FQGNSA. CDR3 length: 16 amino acids. Between the trimmed V and J ends, which lost 5 bases and 3 bases, there was a span of 14 bases. TCR alpha and beta CDR3 regions were amplified from RNA using iRepertoire nested multiplex PCR. Tissue mRNA or PBMC total RNA, roughly 100-400 ng, went into one-step reverse transcription and amplification. MiXCR, run by TCRdb on the multiplex PCR reads, gives a single entry per CDR3 protein. The data show about 130,000 distinct CDR3 sequences, approximately 24% seen once.

The V call is TRBV7-2, the J call TRBJ2-6; weak D call: TRBD2 (7 bases). This clonotype was sampled from a human donor with low-grade glioma or glioblastoma, undergoing nonglioma brain surgery, or in good health (not recorded which). Sample: glioma tissue, nonneoplastic brain tissue, or PBMCs (not recorded which). The CDR3 coding sequence is TGTGCCAGCAGCAACCGGGGGGCTATTGGGGCCAACGTCCTGACTTTC. This codes for CASSNRGAIGANVLTF. The whole variable domain, remainder taken from reference TRBV7-2 and TRBJ2-6, is GAGVSQSPSNKVTEKGKDVELRCDPISGHTALYWYRQSLGQGLEFLIYFQGNSAPDKSGLPSDRFSAERTGGSVSTLTIQRTQQEDSAVYLCASSNRGAIGANVLTFGAGSRLTVL.